The 3 T cell receptor beta chains listed next were all sequenced from one sample in a study of T cells after somatic rescue of genetic block (dated by TCRdb to about 2020). The library was prepared using the immunoSEQ multiplex PCR assay. TCRdb mirrors the immuneACCESS table, restricted to in-frame sequences. Some clones are absent from its copies; in checked studies, under half trace to an unresolved V gene, and the reason for the others is unknown. The sample table shows 110,000 or so clones, and under 95% are seen once. The leading ten clones occupy about 1.5% of the sample. Specimen: peripheral blood mononuclear cells (PBMCs). Every receptor here comes from a young woman.

This clone was counted a single time. The chain links TRBV29-1 to TRBJ2-5; D perhaps matches TRBD2 (7 bases). The ends were cut back, 0 bases at V and 5 bases at J, with 13 bases in the middle. The CDR3 contains 14 residues. Per the germline V gene, CDR1 is SQVTM and CDR2 is ANQGSEA. The CDR3 region has the DNA TGCAGCGTTGAAGAGGGGGGGGGCTCGGAGACCCAGTACTTC. It specifies CSVEEGGGSETQYF.

The V and J genes are TRBV9 and TRBJ2-1; D unresolved. This CDR3 is 13 amino acids long. The germline V gene has CDR1 SGDLS and CDR2 YYNGEE. The V end lost 0 bases, the J end lost 9 bases, and 10 bases lay between the germline ends. CDR3: CASSVGWRGEQFF. The CDR3 nucleotides read TGTGCCAGCAGCGTAGGTTGGCGAGGTGAGCAGTTCTTC.

This sequence joins TRBV11-2 and TRBJ2-1, with 8 bases matching TRBD2. CDR1 is SGHAT, CDR2 FQNNGV, per germline. The J segment lost 4 bases and the V segment lost 4 bases, leaving 6 bases of the junction unmatched. The CDR3 loop spans 15 amino acids. The CDR3 DNA reads as TGTGCCAGCAGCTACGGGGGGGTATATTACAATGAGCAGTTCTTC. Residues: CASSYGGVYYNEQFF.